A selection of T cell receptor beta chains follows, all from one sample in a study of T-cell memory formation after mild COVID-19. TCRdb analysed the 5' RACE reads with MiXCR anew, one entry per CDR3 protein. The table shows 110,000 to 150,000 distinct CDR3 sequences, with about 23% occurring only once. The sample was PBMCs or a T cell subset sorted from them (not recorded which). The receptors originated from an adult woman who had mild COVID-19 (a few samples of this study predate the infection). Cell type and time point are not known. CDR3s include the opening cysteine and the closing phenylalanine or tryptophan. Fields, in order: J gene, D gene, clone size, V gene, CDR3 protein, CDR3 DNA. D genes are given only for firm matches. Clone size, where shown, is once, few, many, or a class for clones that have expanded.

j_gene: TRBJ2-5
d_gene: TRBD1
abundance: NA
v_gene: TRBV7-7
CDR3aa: CASSLAGTGEETQYF
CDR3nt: TGTGCCAGCAGCTTAGCAGGGACAGGGGAAGAGACCCAGTACTTC

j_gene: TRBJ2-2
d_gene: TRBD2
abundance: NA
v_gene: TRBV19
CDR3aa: CASSIPSGVSTGELFF
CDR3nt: TGTGCCAGTAGTATTCCTAGCGGGGTCTCCACCGGGGAGCTGTTTTTT

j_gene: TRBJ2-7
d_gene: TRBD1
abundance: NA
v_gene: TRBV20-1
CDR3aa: CSARGMDRAKSFGGEQYF
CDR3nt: TGCAGTGCTAGAGGGATGGACAGGGCCAAGTCCTTCGGGGGCGAGCAGTACTTC

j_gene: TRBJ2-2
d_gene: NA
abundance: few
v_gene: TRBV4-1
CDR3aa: CASSQPGDGELFF
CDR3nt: TGCGCCAGCAGCCAGCCCGGGGACGGGGAGCTGTTTTTT

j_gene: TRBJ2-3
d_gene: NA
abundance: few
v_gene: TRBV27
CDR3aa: CASRLTGGADTQYF
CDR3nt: TGTGCCAGCAGACTCACAGGGGGGGCAGATACGCAGTATTTT

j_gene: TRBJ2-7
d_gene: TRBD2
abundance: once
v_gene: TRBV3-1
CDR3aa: CASSRPAEGGGPSYEQYF
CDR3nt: TGTGCCAGCAGCCGCCCTGCCGAGGGCGGGGGGCCCTCCTACGAGCAGTACTTC

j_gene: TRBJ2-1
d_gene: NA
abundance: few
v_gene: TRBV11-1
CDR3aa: CASTRDLSAYNEQFF
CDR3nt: TGTGCCAGCACCAGGGACCTCTCAGCCTACAATGAGCAGTTCTTC

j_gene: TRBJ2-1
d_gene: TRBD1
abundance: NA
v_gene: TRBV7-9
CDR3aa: CASSPRDRALHEQFF
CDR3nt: TGTGCCAGCAGCCCCCGGGACAGGGCTTTACATGAGCAGTTCTTC

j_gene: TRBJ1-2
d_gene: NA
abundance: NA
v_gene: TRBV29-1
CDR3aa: CSVEGGQKDYGYTF
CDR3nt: TGCAGCGTTGAAGGTGGACAGAAGGACTATGGCTACACCTTC

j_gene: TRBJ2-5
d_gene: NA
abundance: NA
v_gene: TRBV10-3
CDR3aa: CAISESQETQYF
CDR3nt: TGTGCCATCAGTGAATCCCAAGAGACCCAGTACTTC

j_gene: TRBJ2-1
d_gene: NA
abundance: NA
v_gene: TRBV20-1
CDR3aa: CSARDREFYNEQFF
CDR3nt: TGCAGTGCTAGGGACCGGGAGTTCTACAATGAGCAGTTCTTC

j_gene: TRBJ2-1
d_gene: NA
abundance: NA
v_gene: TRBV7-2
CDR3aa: CASNSLAAVLGDEQFF
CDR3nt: TGTGCCAGCAACTCCCTCGCTGCGGTCCTAGGCGATGAGCAGTTCTTC

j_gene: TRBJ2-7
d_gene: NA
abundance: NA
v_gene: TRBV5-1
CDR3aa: CASSLGRPYEQYF
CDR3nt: TGCGCCAGCAGCTTGGGACGGCCCTACGAGCAGTACTTC

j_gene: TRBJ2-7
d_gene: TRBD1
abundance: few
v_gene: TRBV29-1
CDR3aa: CSVYIPDRDSYEQYF
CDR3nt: TGCAGCGTTTACATCCCCGACAGGGACTCCTACGAGCAGTACTTC

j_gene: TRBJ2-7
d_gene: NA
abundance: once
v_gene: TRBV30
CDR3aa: CAWSPQGPSEQYF
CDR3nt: TGTGCCTGGAGTCCCCAGGGTCCCTCCGAGCAGTACTTC

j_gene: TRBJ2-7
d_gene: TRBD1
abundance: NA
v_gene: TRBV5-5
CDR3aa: CASSFGTGGNEQYF
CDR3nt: TGTGCCAGCAGCTTTGGGACAGGGGGCAACGAGCAGTACTTC

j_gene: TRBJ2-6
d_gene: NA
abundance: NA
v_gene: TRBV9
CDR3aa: CASSQGRAGANVLTF
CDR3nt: TGTGCCAGCAGCCAGGGTAGGGCAGGGGCCAACGTCCTGACTTTC

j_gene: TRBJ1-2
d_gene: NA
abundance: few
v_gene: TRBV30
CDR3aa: CAWGRGDSYTF
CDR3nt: TGTGCCTGGGGGAGAGGTGATAGCTACACCTTC

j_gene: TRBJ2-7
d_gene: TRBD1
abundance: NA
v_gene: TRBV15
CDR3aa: CATSREGQGAYEQYF
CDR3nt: TGTGCCACCAGCAGAGAAGGACAGGGAGCCTACGAGCAGTACTTC

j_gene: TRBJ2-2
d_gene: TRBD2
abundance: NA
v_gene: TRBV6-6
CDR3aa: CASSYLGLATNTGELFF
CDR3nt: TGTGCCAGCAGTTACCTGGGACTAGCGACGAACACCGGGGAGCTGTTTTTT

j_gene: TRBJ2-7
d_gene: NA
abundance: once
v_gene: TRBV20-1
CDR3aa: CSARDPAQAPYEQYF
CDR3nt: TGCAGTGCTAGAGATCCGGCACAGGCGCCCTACGAGCAGTACTTC

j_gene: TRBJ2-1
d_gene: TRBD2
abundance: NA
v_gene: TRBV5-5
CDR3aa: CASSLRSGGALANEQFF
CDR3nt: TGTGCCAGCAGCTTGAGAAGCGGGGGGGCCTTGGCCAATGAGCAGTTCTTC

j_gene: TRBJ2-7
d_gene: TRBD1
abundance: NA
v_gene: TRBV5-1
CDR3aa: CASSPGQESYEQYF
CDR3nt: TGCGCCAGCAGCCCGGGACAGGAGTCCTACGAGCAGTACTTC

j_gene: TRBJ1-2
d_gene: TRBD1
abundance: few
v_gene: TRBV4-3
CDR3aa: CASSQDSATGGKHGYTF
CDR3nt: TGCGCCAGCAGCCAAGATTCGGCGACAGGGGGTAAACATGGCTACACCTTC

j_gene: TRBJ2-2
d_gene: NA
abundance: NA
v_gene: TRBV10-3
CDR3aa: CAISEGQRNTGELFF
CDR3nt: TGTGCCATCAGTGAAGGCCAGCGGAACACCGGGGAGCTGTTTTTT

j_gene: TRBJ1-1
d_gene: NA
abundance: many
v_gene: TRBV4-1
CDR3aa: CASSQGGPEAFF
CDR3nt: TGCGCCAGCAGCCAAGGGGGACCTGAAGCTTTCTTT

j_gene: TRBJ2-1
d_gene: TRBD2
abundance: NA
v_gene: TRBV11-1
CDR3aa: CASSLGGGSSNEQFF
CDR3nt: TGTGCCAGCAGCTTAGGAGGCGGGAGCTCAAATGAGCAGTTCTTC

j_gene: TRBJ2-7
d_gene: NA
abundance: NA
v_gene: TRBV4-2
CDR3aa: CASSPRTGGRYEQYF
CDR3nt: TGTGCCAGCAGCCCGCGGACCGGCGGACGCTACGAGCAGTACTTC

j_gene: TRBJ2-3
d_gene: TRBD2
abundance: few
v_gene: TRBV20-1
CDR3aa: CSATRTSGSTDTQYF
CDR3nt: TGCAGTGCTACCAGGACTAGCGGGAGCACAGATACGCAGTATTTT

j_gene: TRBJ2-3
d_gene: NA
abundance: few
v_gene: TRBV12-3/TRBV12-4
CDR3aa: CASSLGRGAVDTQYF
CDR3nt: TGTGCCAGCAGTTTAGGTCGGGGGGCTGTAGATACGCAGTATTTT